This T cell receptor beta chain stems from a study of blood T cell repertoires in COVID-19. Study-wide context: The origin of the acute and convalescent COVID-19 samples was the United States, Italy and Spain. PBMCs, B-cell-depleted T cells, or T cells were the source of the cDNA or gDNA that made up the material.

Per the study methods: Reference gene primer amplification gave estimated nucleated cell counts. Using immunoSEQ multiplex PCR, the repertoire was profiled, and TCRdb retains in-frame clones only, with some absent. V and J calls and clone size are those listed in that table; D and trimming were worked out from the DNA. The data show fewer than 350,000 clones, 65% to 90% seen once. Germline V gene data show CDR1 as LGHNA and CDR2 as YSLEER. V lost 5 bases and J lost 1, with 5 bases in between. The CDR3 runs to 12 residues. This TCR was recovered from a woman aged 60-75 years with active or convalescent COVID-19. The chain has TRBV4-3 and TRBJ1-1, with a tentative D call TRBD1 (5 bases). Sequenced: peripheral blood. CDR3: CASSRGNTEAFF. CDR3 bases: TGCGCCAGCAGCAGGGGGAACACTGAAGCTTTCTTT.